The following is a T cell receptor (beta chain) sequence with its context. No antigen is known for it. The data stem from a study of T cell repertoires and HLA-DP antigens. Study details: Donors were two male and one female, aged 18-to-29 to 60-to-69.

The germline CDR1 and CDR2 sequences are KGHSH and LQKENI. The ends lost 3 bases at V and 5 bases at J; junction bases unmatched: 6. The CDR3 length is 16 residues. The method was immunoSEQ multiplex PCR; TCRdb's version includes in-frame clones alone and lacks a portion of them. The sample contains around 70,000 clones, about four fifths of which appear only once. The clonotype was recovered from a man aged 55 to 70 in good health and CMV-seronegative. The sample was CD4+ T cells from PBMCs. The rearrangement links TRBV18 to TRBJ2-1; 11 bases align to TRBD1. CDR3: CASSPRDRGSHNEQFF. The CDR3 DNA reads TGTGCCAGCTCACCGCGGGACAGGGGGTCCCACAATGAGCAGTTCTTC.